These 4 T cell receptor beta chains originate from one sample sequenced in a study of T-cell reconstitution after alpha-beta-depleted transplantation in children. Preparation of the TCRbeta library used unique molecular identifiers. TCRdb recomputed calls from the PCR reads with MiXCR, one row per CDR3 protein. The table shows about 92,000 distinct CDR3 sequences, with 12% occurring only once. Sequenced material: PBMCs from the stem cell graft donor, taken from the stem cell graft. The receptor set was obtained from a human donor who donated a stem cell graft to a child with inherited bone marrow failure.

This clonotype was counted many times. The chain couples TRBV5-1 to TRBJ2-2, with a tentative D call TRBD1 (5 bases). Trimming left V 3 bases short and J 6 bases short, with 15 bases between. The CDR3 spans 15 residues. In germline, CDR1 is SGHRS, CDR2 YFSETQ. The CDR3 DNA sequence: TGCGCCAGCAGCTGGACCAGGGAAGGGGCCGGGGAGCTGTTTTTT. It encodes CASSWTREGAGELFF.

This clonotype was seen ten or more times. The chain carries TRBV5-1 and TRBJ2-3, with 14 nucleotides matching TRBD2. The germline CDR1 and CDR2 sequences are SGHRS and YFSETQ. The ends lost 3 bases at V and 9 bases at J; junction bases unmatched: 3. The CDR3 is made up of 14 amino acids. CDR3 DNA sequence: TGCGCCAGCAGCTCAGGACTAGCGGGAGGCACGCAGTATTTT. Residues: CASSSGLAGGTQYF.

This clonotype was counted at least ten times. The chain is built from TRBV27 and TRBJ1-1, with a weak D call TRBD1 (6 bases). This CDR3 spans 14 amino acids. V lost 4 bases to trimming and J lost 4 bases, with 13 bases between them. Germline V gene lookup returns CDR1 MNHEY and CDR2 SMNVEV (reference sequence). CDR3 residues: CASSYIQGSTEAFF. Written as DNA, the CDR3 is TGTGCCAGCAGTTACATACAGGGTTCCACTGAAGCTTTCTTT.

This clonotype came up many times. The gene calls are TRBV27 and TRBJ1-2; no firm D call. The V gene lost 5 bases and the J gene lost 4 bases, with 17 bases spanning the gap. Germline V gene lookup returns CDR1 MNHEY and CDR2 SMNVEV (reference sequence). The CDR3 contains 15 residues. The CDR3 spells CASSKKARRLYGYTF. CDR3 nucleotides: TGTGCCAGCAGTAAAAAAGCCCGACGCCTCTATGGCTACACCTTC.